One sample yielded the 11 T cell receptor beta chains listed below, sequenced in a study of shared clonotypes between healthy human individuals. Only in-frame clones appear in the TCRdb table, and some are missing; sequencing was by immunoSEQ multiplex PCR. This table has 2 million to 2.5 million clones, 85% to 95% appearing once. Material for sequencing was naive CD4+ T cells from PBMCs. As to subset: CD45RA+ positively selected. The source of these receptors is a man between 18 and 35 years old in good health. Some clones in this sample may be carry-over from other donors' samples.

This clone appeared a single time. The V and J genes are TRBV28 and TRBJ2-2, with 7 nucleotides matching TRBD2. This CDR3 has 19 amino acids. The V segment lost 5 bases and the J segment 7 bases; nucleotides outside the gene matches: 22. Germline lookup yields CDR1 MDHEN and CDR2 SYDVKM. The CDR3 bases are TGTGCCAGCAGTCGCGTTCTCGGTCGGGTCGGGAGGACCCTCGGGGAGCTGTTTTTT. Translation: CASSRVLGRVGRTLGELFF. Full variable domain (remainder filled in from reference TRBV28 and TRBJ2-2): DVKVTQSSRYLVKRTGEKVFLECVQDMDHENMFWYRQDPGLGLRLIYFSYDVKMKEKGDIPEGYSVSREKKERFSLILESASTNQTSMYLCASSRVLGRVGRTLGELFFGEGSRLTVL.

The CDR3 loop reads CASSPLGTGGYEQYF. In DNA, the CDR3 is TGTGCCAGCTCACCACTGGGGACAGGGGGCTACGAGCAGTACTTC. This sequence joins TRBV18 and TRBJ2-7; 11 nucleotides line up with TRBD1. This CDR3 is 15 amino acids long. In germline, CDR1 is KGHSH, CDR2 LQKENI. V lost 1 base to trimming and J lost 3 bases; unmatched junction nucleotides: 2.

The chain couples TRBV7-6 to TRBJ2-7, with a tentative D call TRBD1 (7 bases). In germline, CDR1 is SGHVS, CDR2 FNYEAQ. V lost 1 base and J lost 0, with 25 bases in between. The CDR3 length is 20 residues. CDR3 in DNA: TGTGCCAGCAGCTTAGTTTGGCCAGGGGGTAGCGGAATACTCTCCTACGAGCAGTACTTC. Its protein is CASSLVWPGGSGILSYEQYF.

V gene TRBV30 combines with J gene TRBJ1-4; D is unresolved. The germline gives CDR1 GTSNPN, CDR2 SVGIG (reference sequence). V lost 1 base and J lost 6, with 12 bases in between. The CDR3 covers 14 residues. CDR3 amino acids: CAWSAWAGHEKLFF. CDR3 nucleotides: TGTGCCTGGAGTGCCTGGGCCGGACATGAAAAACTGTTTTTT.

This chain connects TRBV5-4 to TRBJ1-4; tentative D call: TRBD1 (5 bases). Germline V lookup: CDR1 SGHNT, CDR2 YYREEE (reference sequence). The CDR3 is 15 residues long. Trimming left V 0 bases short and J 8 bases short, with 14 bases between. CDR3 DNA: TGTGCCAGCAGCTTGGCCCCTCAGGGAGGAGAAAAACTGTTTTTT. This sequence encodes CASSLAPQGGEKLFF.

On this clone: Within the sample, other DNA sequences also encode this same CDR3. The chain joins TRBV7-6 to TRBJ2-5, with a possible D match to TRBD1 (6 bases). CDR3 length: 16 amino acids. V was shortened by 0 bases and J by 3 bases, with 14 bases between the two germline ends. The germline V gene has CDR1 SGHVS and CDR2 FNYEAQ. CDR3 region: CASSLALGQGEETQYF. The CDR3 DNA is TGTGCCAGCAGCTTAGCGCTGGGACAAGGAGAAGAGACCCAGTACTTC. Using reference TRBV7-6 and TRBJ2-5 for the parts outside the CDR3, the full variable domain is GAGVSQSPRYKVTKRGQDVALRCDPISGHVSLYWYRQALGQGPEFLTYFNYEAQQDKSGLPNDRFSAERPEGSISTLTIQRTEQRDSAMYRCASSLALGQGEETQYFGPGTRLLVL.

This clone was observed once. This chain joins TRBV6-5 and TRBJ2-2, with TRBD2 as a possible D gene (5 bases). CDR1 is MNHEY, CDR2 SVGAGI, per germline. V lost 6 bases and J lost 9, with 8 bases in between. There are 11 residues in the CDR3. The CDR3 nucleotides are TGTGCCAGCAGCCCGGGGTGGGAGCTGTTTTTT. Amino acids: CASSPGWELFF.

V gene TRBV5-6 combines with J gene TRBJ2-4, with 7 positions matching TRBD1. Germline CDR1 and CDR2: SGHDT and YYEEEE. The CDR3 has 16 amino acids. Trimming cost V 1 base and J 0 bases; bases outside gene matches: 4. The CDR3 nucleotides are TGTGCCAGCAGCTTGTTCGGACAGGTAGCCAAAAACATTCAGTACTTC. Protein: CASSLFGQVAKNIQYF.

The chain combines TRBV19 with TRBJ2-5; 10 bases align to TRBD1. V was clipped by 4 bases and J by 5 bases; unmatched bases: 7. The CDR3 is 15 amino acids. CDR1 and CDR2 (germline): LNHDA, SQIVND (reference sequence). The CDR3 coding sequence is TGTGCCAGTAGTACCAGACAGGGGGCGCGTGAGACCCAGTACTTC. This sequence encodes CASSTRQGARETQYF.

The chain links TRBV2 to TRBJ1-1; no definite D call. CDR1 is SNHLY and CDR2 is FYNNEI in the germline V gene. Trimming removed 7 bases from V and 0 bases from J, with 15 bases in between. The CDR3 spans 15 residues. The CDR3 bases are TGTGCCAGCAACCTCGAACAGAGAATGAACACTGAAGCTTTCTTT. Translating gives CASNLEQRMNTEAFF.

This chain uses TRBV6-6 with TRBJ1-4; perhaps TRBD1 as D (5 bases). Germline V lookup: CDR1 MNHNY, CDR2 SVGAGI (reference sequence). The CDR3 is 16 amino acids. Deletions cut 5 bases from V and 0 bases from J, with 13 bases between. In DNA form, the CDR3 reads TGTGCCAGCAGTCAAGGTTGGGGGACAACTAATGAAAAACTGTTTTTT. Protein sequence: CASSQGWGTTNEKLFF.